A single sample gave rise to the 15 T cell receptor beta chains below, sequenced in a study of CD8 T cells in Susac syndrome. RNA, at roughly 0.5 to 1 ug, was reverse transcribed with random hexamers. TCRdb re-called the immunoSEQ multiplex PCR reads with MiXCR, one entry per CDR3 protein. Of some 210,000 distinct CDR3 sequences listed, 94% were seen once; the top ten hold under 0.2%. The source material was CD4+ T cells from PBMCs. The receptors come from a human donor with Susac syndrome.

V usage is TRBV7-8 and J usage is TRBJ2-7, with a weak D call TRBD2 (6 bases). Germline V CDR1 and CDR2: SGHVS, FQNEAQ. The CDR3 is made up of 12 amino acids. Trimming removed 5 bases at V and 7 bases at J, with 12 bases between. This CDR3 reads CASSHLRGEQYF. CDR3 in DNA: TGTGCCAGCAGCCACCTACGGGGGGAGCAGTACTTC.

The chain has TRBV7-2 and TRBJ1-2, with 8 nucleotides matching TRBD1. Germline lookup yields CDR1 SGHTA and CDR2 FQGNSA. The CDR3 runs to 14 residues. V lost 4 bases and J lost 8; bases outside the gene matches: 9. In DNA form, the CDR3 reads TGTGCCAGCAGCTCTCAAACAGGGGGTTCAGGCTACACCTTC. Translation gives CASSSQTGGSGYTF.

The V and J genes are TRBV15 and TRBJ2-3, with 7 bases identical to TRBD2. V shed 3 bases and J 2 bases; nucleotides not matched to a gene: 8. The CDR3 length is 16 residues. CDR1 and CDR2 from the germline V gene are LNHNV and YYDKDF (reference sequence). The CDR3: CATSRSGGGYTDTQYF. In DNA, the CDR3 is TGTGCCACCAGCAGGTCCGGCGGGGGATACACAGATACGCAGTATTTT.

The rearrangement uses TRBV6-1 and TRBJ1-2; 12 bases line up with TRBD1. Germline lookup yields CDR1 MNHNS and CDR2 SASEGT. The CDR3 is 18 residues long. The V segment lost 5 bases and the J segment 7 bases; nucleotides outside the gene matches: 17. CDR3 region: CASSPQTGTGGDRAGYTF. In DNA form, the CDR3 reads TGTGCCAGCAGTCCGCAGACGGGGACAGGGGGCGATCGGGCTGGCTACACCTTC.

The chain joins TRBV11-2 to TRBJ1-6; D is perhaps TRBD1 (6 bases). The CDR3 runs 14 residues. Germline V gives CDR1 SGHAT, CDR2 FQNNGV. The germline V and J ends were trimmed by 4 bases and 6 bases, with 10 bases remaining between them. CDR3 coding DNA: TGTGCCAGCAGCTCGGACAGCCGTAATTCACCCCTCCACTTT. Encoded protein: CASSSDSRNSPLHF.

The rearrangement links TRBV15 to TRBJ2-7; 8 bases fit TRBD1. V gave up 1 base and J gave up 6 bases; unmatched junction bases: 2. Per germline, CDR1 LNHNV and CDR2 YYDKDF (reference sequence). The CDR3 is made up of 13 amino acids. The CDR3: CATSRGDRLEQYF. The CDR3 nucleotides read TGTGCCACCAGCAGAGGGGACAGGCTCGAGCAGTACTTC.

About this clonotype: Sequence at one end of the junction differs from germline and may be a read error. This chain links TRBV5-1 with TRBJ2-6; 8 nucleotides match TRBD1. This CDR3 contains 17 residues. CDR1 is SGHRS and CDR2 is YFSETQ in the germline V gene. CDR3 bases: TGCGCCAGCAGCTTGGGGACAGGGTTCTCTGGGGCCAACGCCCTGACTTTC. As protein: CASSLGTGFSGANALTF.

The rearrangement uses TRBV4-1 and TRBJ1-1, with D possibly TRBD1 on 5 matching bases. Trimming shortened V by 0 bases and J by 3 bases, and 11 bases separated the two germline ends. The CDR3 extends over 15 amino acids. Germline-derived CDR1 and CDR2 are MGHRA and YSYEKL. The CDR3 loop is CASSQEVREDTEAFF. The CDR3 bases are TGCGCCAGCAGCCAAGAGGTCAGGGAGGACACTGAAGCTTTCTTT.

The rearrangement joins TRBV6-5 to TRBJ1-6; D is possibly TRBD1 (5 bases). The CDR3 contains 15 residues. Germline-derived CDR1 and CDR2 are MNHEY and SVGAGI. The V end was cut by 6 bases, the J end by 7 bases, with 16 bases between. The CDR3 coding sequence is TGTGCCAGCAGGCGAGGGACGGTTCCGAATTCACCCCTCCACTTT. Protein sequence: CASRRGTVPNSPLHF.

The J gene is TRBJ2-3, the V gene TRBV10-3; TRBD1 is a possible D gene (6 bases). Germline values: CDR1 ENHRY, CDR2 SYGVKD. This CDR3 spans 15 amino acids. V lost 4 bases, J lost 6 bases, and 17 bases lay in between. CDR3 residues: CAISVGQGSGDTQYF. Here the CDR3 DNA reads TGTGCCATCAGTGTTGGGCAGGGGTCAGGCGATACGCAGTATTTT.

The gene calls are TRBV9 and TRBJ1-6; TRBD1 aligns across 8 bases. The germline CDR1 and CDR2 sequences are SGDLS and YYNGEE. The CDR3 sequence is 14 residues long. V gave up 6 bases and J gave up 10 bases; unmatched junction bases: 9. Here the CDR3 reads CASTSAGGDSPLHF. For the CDR3, the DNA is TGTGCCAGCACCTCGGCAGGGGGCGACTCACCCCTCCACTTT. Supplemented by reference TRBV9 and TRBJ1-6, the full variable domain reads DSGVTQTPKHLITATGQRVTLRCSPRSGDLSVYWYQQSLDQGLQFLIQYYNGEERAKGNILERFSAQQFPDLHSELNLSSLELGDSALYFCASTSAGGDSPLHFGNGTRLTVT.

This chain links TRBV2 with TRBJ2-2; D is ambiguous. The CDR3 covers 14 residues. Looked up from germline, CDR1 is SNHLY and CDR2 is FYNNEI. V lost 7 bases to trimming and J lost 1 base, with 10 bases between them. This chain's CDR3 is CASTPSLNTGELFF. The CDR3 coding sequence is TGTGCCAGCACCCCATCGCTGAACACCGGGGAGCTGTTTTTT.

V is TRBV27 and J is TRBJ1-6, with D possibly TRBD1 on 6 matching bases. The CDR3 contains 14 residues. CDR1 and CDR2 from the germline V gene are MNHEY and SMNVEV (reference sequence). The ends were cut back, 3 bases at V and 9 bases at J, with 12 bases in the middle. The CDR3 sequence: CASSFPGAGSPLHF. The DNA for the CDR3 is TGTGCCAGCAGTTTCCCGGGGGCGGGTTCACCCCTCCACTTT.

The chain carries TRBV7-8 and TRBJ1-2, with D possibly being TRBD1 (5 bases). The V gene's germline CDR1 is SGHVS and CDR2 FQNEAQ. V was cut by 4 bases and J by 2 bases, with 14 bases left in between. This CDR3 contains 15 residues. CDR3 nucleotide sequence: TGTGCCAGCAGCTCCTCGGGACTGATAAACTATGGCTACACCTTC. Residues: CASSSSGLINYGYTF.

This clonotype was seen only once. This chain connects TRBV20-1 to TRBJ2-6, with D possibly called TRBD1 or TRBD2 (5 bases each). This CDR3 contains 17 residues. Germline V CDR1 and CDR2: DFQATT, SNEGSKA (reference sequence). Deletions cut 0 bases from V and 0 bases from J, with 12 bases between. This CDR3 reads CSARDLGESSGANVLTF. CDR3 coding DNA: TGCAGTGCTAGAGATCTGGGGGAAAGCTCTGGGGCCAACGTCCTGACTTTC.